Listed below are T cell receptor beta chains from one sample, sequenced in a study of shared clonotypes between healthy human individuals. Only in-frame clones appear in the TCRdb table, and some are missing; sequencing was by immunoSEQ multiplex PCR. The table has some 550,000 clones, approximately 97% seen once. Sequences were obtained from naive CD4+ T cells sorted from blood. All receptors derive from a woman aged 25 to 39 in good health. Each CDR3 is given with its conserved first and last residue. A D gene is named only where the DNA matches it firmly. Rows give clone size only sometimes, using once, few, many, or a class for an expanded clone.

j_call: TRBJ1-1
v_call: TRBV7-9
d_call: .
clone_size: .
cdr3_aa: CASSSLGGPGTEAFF
cdr3_nt: TGTGCCAGCAGCTCACTCGGGGGACCGGGAACTGAAGCTTTCTTT

j_call: TRBJ1-4
v_call: TRBV19
d_call: .
clone_size: .
cdr3_aa: CASSRNGEFEKLFF
cdr3_nt: TGTGCCAGTAGTAGGAACGGGGAATTCGAAAAACTGTTTTTT

j_call: TRBJ2-3
v_call: TRBV29-1
d_call: .
clone_size: .
cdr3_aa: CSFTRGRDTQYF
cdr3_nt: TGCAGCTTCACTAGGGGAAGAGATACGCAGTATTTT

j_call: TRBJ2-7
v_call: TRBV7-9
d_call: TRBD1
clone_size: .
cdr3_aa: CASSFGTASYEQYF
cdr3_nt: TGTGCCAGCAGCTTCGGGACAGCTTCCTACGAGCAGTACTTC

j_call: TRBJ2-7
v_call: TRBV28
d_call: .
clone_size: .
cdr3_aa: CASSFTGTHTYEQYF
cdr3_nt: TGTGCCAGCAGTTTTACCGGGACGCATACCTACGAGCAGTACTTC

j_call: TRBJ2-5
v_call: TRBV4-1
d_call: TRBD2
clone_size: .
cdr3_aa: CASSHPFLAGIKETQYF
cdr3_nt: TGCGCCAGCAGCCATCCATTCCTAGCGGGAATAAAAGAGACCCAGTACTTC

j_call: TRBJ2-5
v_call: TRBV5-1
d_call: TRBD1
clone_size: .
cdr3_aa: CASSLADRPETQYF
cdr3_nt: TGCGCCAGCAGCTTAGCGGACAGGCCGGAGACCCAGTACTTC

j_call: TRBJ2-7
v_call: TRBV27
d_call: .
clone_size: .
cdr3_aa: CASSLVVSYEQYF
cdr3_nt: TGTGCCAGCAGTTTGGTTGTTTCCTACGAGCAGTACTTC

j_call: TRBJ1-5
v_call: TRBV27
d_call: TRBD1
clone_size: .
cdr3_aa: CASSRTGDAQPQHF
cdr3_nt: TGTGCCAGCAGCCGGACAGGGGATGCTCAGCCCCAGCATTTT

j_call: TRBJ1-3
v_call: TRBV14
d_call: .
clone_size: few
cdr3_aa: CASSQVGNTIYF
cdr3_nt: TGTGCCAGCAGCCAAGTTGGAAACACCATATATTTT

j_call: TRBJ2-3
v_call: TRBV13
d_call: .
clone_size: .
cdr3_aa: CASSSRGRSGRADTQYF
cdr3_nt: TGTGCCAGCAGCTCCCGAGGGAGGAGCGGGCGCGCAGATACGCAGTATTTT

j_call: TRBJ2-5
v_call: TRBV5-1
d_call: .
clone_size: .
cdr3_aa: CASSLVVGEETQYF
cdr3_nt: TGCGCCAGCAGCTTGGTTGTGGGAGAAGAGACCCAGTACTTC

j_call: TRBJ2-3
v_call: TRBV11-2
d_call: TRBD2
clone_size: .
cdr3_aa: CASSLIAGVTDTQYF
cdr3_nt: TGTGCCAGCAGCTTAATCGCGGGAGTGACAGATACGCAGTATTTT

j_call: TRBJ2-1
v_call: TRBV2
d_call: .
clone_size: .
cdr3_aa: CASRENRDSNEQFF
cdr3_nt: TGTGCCAGCAGAGAAAACAGGGACTCGAATGAGCAGTTCTTC

j_call: TRBJ2-1
v_call: TRBV28
d_call: .
clone_size: .
cdr3_aa: CASNHLGGGEFF
cdr3_nt: TGTGCCAGCAACCACCTGGGAGGAGGGGAGTTCTTC

j_call: TRBJ1-5
v_call: TRBV6-1
d_call: .
clone_size: .
cdr3_aa: CASSELVGQGNQPQHF
cdr3_nt: TGTGCCAGCAGTGAACTCGTTGGGCAGGGCAATCAGCCCCAGCATTTT

j_call: TRBJ2-7
v_call: TRBV30
d_call: .
clone_size: .
cdr3_aa: CAWSVSHGTVSYEQYF
cdr3_nt: TGTGCCTGGAGTGTATCGCACGGGACCGTGTCCTACGAGCAGTACTTC

j_call: TRBJ2-5
v_call: TRBV28
d_call: .
clone_size: .
cdr3_aa: CASSIPWETQYF
cdr3_nt: TGTGCCAGCAGTATCCCATGGGAGACCCAGTACTTC

j_call: TRBJ2-7
v_call: TRBV4-1
d_call: TRBD1
clone_size: .
cdr3_aa: CASSRGQGKDEQYF
cdr3_nt: TGCGCCAGCAGCCGGGGACAGGGGAAGGACGAGCAGTACTTC

j_call: TRBJ1-6
v_call: TRBV27
d_call: TRBD1
clone_size: .
cdr3_aa: CASSRRSGQVNSPLHF
cdr3_nt: TGTGCCAGCAGCCGTCGGTCGGGACAGGTGAATTCACCCCTCCACTTT

j_call: TRBJ1-5
v_call: TRBV6-5
d_call: TRBD1
clone_size: .
cdr3_aa: CASRRDRAQPQHF
cdr3_nt: TGTGCCAGCAGGCGAGACAGGGCTCAGCCCCAGCATTTT

j_call: TRBJ1-3
v_call: TRBV21-1
d_call: .
clone_size: .
cdr3_aa: CASSTSRSGPYSGNTIYF
cdr3_nt: TGTGCCAGCAGCACCTCCCGCTCGGGGCCATACTCTGGAAACACCATATATTTT

j_call: TRBJ2-2
v_call: TRBV28
d_call: .
clone_size: .
cdr3_aa: CASREYVTTNTGELFF
cdr3_nt: TGTGCCAGCAGAGAGTACGTGACCACGAACACCGGGGAGCTGTTTTTT

j_call: TRBJ1-1
v_call: TRBV5-1
d_call: .
clone_size: .
cdr3_aa: CASSLGFSGQNTEAFF
cdr3_nt: TGCGCCAGCAGCTTGGGATTCTCGGGCCAGAACACTGAAGCTTTCTTT

j_call: TRBJ2-1
v_call: TRBV7-2
d_call: .
clone_size: .
cdr3_aa: CASSLDYNEQFF
cdr3_nt: TGTGCCAGCAGCTTAGACTACAATGAGCAGTTCTTC

j_call: TRBJ1-1
v_call: TRBV5-1
d_call: .
clone_size: .
cdr3_aa: CASSWTTGLKNTEAFF
cdr3_nt: TGCGCCAGCAGCTGGACTACTGGACTGAAGAACACTGAAGCTTTCTTT

j_call: TRBJ1-1
v_call: TRBV18
d_call: .
clone_size: once
cdr3_aa: CASSPPNQGMNTEAFF
cdr3_nt: TGTGCCAGCTCACCACCGAACCAGGGGATGAACACTGAAGCTTTCTTT

j_call: TRBJ2-1
v_call: TRBV5-1
d_call: .
clone_size: .
cdr3_aa: CASSPGSLLYNEQFF
cdr3_nt: TGCGCCAGCAGCCCGGGGTCCTTACTTTACAATGAGCAGTTCTTC

j_call: TRBJ2-1
v_call: TRBV9
d_call: .
clone_size: .
cdr3_aa: CASSVTAGARNEQFF
cdr3_nt: TGTGCCAGCAGCGTTACGGCAGGGGCTCGAAATGAGCAGTTCTTC

j_call: TRBJ1-6
v_call: TRBV15
d_call: TRBD1
clone_size: .
cdr3_aa: CATSRDRGNSPLHF
cdr3_nt: TGTGCCACCAGCAGGGACAGGGGTAATTCACCCCTCCACTTT